A single sample gave rise to the 5 T cell receptor beta chains below, sequenced in a study of shared clonotypes between healthy human individuals (dated by TCRdb to about 2020). CD8 naive samples were CD45RO-negative cells positively selected for CCR7, giving a CD45RA+CCR7+ population that excluded TemRA cells. Library preparation used the immunoSEQ multiplex PCR assay. The table was pulled from immuneACCESS by TCRdb, which kept in-frame rearrangements only. Such tables lose some clones; where checked, under half of the loss comes from unresolved V genes, and the rest has no known cause. Present in this sample are almost 700,000 clones, around 92% of which were seen just once. The biggest ten clones account for 20% to 25% of the sample. The sequencing input was naive CD8+ T cells sorted from blood. Taken with the paper, the label for cell subset or site translates to: CD45RA+CCR7+. The receptor set was obtained from a man under 40 in good health.

The J gene is TRBJ2-1, the V gene TRBV9; D is possibly TRBD1 (6 bases). The CDR3 is 13 residues long. The germline V and J ends were trimmed by 3 bases and 8 bases, with 12 bases remaining between them. Germline loops: CDR1 SGDLS, CDR2 YYNGEE. The CDR3 region has the DNA TGTGCCAGCAGCGCGCCGAGGGGGTATGAGCAGTTCTTC. It translates to CASSAPRGYEQFF.

The rearrangement joins TRBV6-6 to TRBJ1-2; possible D gene TRBD1, 5 bases. This CDR3 has 15 amino acids. V was shortened by 0 bases and J by 4 bases, with 12 bases between the two germline ends. CDR1 and CDR2 from the germline V gene are MNHNY and SVGAGI (reference sequence). In DNA form, the CDR3 reads TGTGCCAGCAGTTACTCGATTCAGGGAGGCTATGGCTACACCTTC. Translated, it gives CASSYSIQGGYGYTF.

The chain recombines TRBV5-6 with TRBJ2-5; D is undetermined. Trimming took off 4 bases at V and 5 bases at J, with 15 bases between the two ends. The germline CDR1 and CDR2 sequences are SGHDT and YYEEEE. CDR3 length equals 14 residues. This chain's CDR3 is CASSPKGAWETQYF. In DNA form, the CDR3 reads TGTGCCAGCAGCCCAAAGGGTGCGTGGGAGACCCAGTACTTC.

V gene TRBV9 combines with J gene TRBJ2-7; D is undetermined. This CDR3 has 12 residues. Trimming took 2 bases from V and 2 from J, leaving 5 bases between them. Germline V gene data show CDR1 as SGDLS and CDR2 as YYNGEE. The CDR3 DNA reads as TGTGCCAGCAGCGTCGACCCCTACGAGCAGTACTTC. This translates into CASSVDPYEQYF.

This clone was seen just once. The rearrangement links TRBV6-1 to TRBJ2-7, with D tentatively TRBD1 (6 bases). Trimming cost V 3 bases and J 4 bases, with 13 bases left between them. The CDR3 consists of 14 residues. The germline V gene has CDR1 MNHNS and CDR2 SASEGT. CDR3 bases: TGTGCCAGCAGTGAGACAGGCTGGGAGTACGAGCAGTACTTC. Its translation: CASSETGWEYEQYF.